This TCR beta chain emerged from a study of blood T cell repertoires in COVID-19. Study as a whole: Acute and convalescent COVID-19 specimens originated in the United States, Italy and Spain. Sources were T cells, B-cell-depleted T cells, or PBMCs; the material itself was cDNA or gDNA.

Assay: immunoSEQ multiplex PCR; the TCRdb copy retains only in-frame clones and omits some. The table lists about 200,000 clones, 85% of them singletons. CDR3 length: 13 amino acids. Trimming took 8 bases from V and 4 from J, leaving 15 bases between them. CDR1 is SGHRS and CDR2 is YFSETQ in the germline V gene. Sequences were obtained from peripheral blood. The chain links TRBV5-1 to TRBJ1-1; D unclear. The clonotype comes from a woman aged 80 or over with acute or convalescent COVID-19. The DNA of the CDR3 is TGCGCCAGAACCGATCTACGAGGCACTGAAGCTTTCTTT. Translation: CARTDLRGTEAFF. Drawing the rest from reference TRBV5-1 and TRBJ1-1, the complete variable domain is KAGVTQTPRYLIKTRGQQVTLSCSPISGHRSVSWYQQTPGQGLQFLFEYFSETQRNKGNFPGRFSGRQFSNSRSEMNVSTLELGDSALYLCARTDLRGTEAFFGQGTRLTVV.